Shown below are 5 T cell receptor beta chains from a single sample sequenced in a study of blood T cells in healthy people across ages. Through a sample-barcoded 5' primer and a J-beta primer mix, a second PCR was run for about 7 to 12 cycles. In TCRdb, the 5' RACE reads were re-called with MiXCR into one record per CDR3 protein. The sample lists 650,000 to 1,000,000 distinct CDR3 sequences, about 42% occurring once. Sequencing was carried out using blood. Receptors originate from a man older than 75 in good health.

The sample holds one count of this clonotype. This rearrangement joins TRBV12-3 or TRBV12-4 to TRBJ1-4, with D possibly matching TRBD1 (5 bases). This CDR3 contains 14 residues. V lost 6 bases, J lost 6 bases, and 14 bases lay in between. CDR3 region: CASRRRDGDEKLFF. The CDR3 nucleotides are TGTGCCAGCAGGCGCCGGGACGGGGATGAAAAACTGTTTTTT.

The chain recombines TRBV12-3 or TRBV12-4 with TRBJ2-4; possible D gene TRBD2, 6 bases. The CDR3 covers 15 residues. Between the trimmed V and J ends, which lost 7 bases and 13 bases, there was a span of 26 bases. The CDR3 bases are TGTGCCAGCAACCTGGACTCGGCTTGGGGGGAAGAGCAGTACTTC. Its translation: CASNLDSAWGEEQYF.

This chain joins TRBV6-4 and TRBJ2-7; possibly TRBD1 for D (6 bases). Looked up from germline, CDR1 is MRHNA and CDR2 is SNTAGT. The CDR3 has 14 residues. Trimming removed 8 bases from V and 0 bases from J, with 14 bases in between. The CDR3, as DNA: TGTGCCAGCGGAGACCGGGACACCTCCTACGAGCAGTACTTC. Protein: CASGDRDTSYEQYF.

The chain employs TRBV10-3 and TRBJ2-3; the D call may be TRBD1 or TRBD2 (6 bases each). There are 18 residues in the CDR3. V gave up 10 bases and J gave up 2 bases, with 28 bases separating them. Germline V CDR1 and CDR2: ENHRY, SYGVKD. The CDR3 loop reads CATQRTPEGGPHTDTQYF. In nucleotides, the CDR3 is TGTGCCACCCAGAGAACCCCAGAGGGGGGCCCCCACACAGATACGCAGTATTTT.

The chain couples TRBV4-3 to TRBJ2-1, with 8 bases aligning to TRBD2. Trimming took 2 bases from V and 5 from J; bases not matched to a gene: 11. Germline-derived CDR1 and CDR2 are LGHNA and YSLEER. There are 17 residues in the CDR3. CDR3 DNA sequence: TGCGCCAGCAGCCAAAAGCGTGGGCGGGGGGCCGACAATGAGCAGTTCTTC. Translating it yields CASSQKRGRGADNEQFF.